This TCR beta chain was obtained from a study of blood T cell repertoires in COVID-19. Study at large: Acute-phase and convalescent COVID-19 samples originated in the United States, Italy and Spain. Sample material is recorded as cDNA or gDNA derived from T cells, B-cell-depleted T cells, or PBMCs.

As handled by the study authors: From reference gene primer amplification, estimates of nucleated cell counts were derived. The protocol was immunoSEQ multiplex PCR, while the TCRdb copy is restricted to in-frame clones and leaves out a portion. D and trimming were read from the DNA, whereas the V and J calls and clone size are those reported in that table. This sample has under 250,000 clones; roughly 90% occur once, and the top ten carry about 0.8%. J lost 4 bases, V lost 4 bases, and 14 bases had no gene match. The CDR3 totals 18 residues. The germline CDR1 and CDR2 sequences are LNHDA and SQIVND (reference sequence).

This receptor was obtained from a man in his fifties or sixties with COVID-19, enrolled during active disease. The source material was peripheral blood. This chain connects TRBV19 to TRBJ2-1; 9 nucleotides agree with TRBD1. The CDR3 spells CASSTTPPRDRVYNEQFF. DNA of the CDR3: TGTGCCAGTAGTACGACTCCCCCCCGGGACAGGGTTTACAATGAGCAGTTCTTC.